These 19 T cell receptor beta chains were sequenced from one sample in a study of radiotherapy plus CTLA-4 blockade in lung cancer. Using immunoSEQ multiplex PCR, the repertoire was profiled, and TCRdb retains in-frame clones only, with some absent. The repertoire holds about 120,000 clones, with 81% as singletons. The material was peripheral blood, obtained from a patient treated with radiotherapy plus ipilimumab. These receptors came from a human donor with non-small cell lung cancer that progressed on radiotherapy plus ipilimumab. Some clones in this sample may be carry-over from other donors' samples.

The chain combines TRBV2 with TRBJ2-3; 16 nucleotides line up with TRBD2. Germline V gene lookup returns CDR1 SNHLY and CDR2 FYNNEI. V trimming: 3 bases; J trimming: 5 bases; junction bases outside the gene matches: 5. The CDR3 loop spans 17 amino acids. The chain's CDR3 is CASSEGLAGGPGDTQYF. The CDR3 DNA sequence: TGTGCCAGCAGTGAGGGACTAGCGGGGGGGCCAGGAGATACGCAGTATTTT.

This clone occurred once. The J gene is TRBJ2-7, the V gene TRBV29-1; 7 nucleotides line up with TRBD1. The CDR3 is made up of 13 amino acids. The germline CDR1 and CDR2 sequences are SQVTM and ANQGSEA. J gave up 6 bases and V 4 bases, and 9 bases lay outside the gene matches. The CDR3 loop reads CSVANSGTVEQYF. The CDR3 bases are TGCAGCGTTGCAAACTCCGGGACAGTCGAGCAGTACTTC.

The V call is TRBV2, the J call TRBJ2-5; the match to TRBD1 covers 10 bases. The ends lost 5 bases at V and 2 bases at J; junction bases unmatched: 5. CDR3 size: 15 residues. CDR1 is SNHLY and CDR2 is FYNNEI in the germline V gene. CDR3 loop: CASSFRTGGQETQYF. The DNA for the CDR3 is TGTGCCAGCAGTTTCCGGACAGGGGGTCAAGAGACCCAGTACTTC.

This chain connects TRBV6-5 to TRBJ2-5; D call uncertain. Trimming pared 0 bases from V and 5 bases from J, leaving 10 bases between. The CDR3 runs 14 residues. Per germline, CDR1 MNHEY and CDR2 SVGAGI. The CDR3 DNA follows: TGTGCCAGCAGTTACTCGAATGGGTTGGAGACCCAGTACTTC. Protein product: CASSYSNGLETQYF.

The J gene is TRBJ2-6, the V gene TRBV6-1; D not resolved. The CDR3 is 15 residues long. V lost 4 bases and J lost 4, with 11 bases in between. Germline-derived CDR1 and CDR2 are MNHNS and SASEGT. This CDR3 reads CASSVSLPGANVLTF. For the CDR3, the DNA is TGTGCCAGCAGTGTTAGCCTACCCGGGGCCAACGTCCTGACTTTC.

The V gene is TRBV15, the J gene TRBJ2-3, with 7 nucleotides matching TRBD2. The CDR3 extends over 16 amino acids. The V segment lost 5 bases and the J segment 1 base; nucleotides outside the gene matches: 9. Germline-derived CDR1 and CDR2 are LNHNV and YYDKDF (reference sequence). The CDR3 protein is CATSPLGTTRTDTQYF. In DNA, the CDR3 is TGTGCCACCAGCCCCTTAGGGACTACCCGCACAGATACGCAGTATTTT.

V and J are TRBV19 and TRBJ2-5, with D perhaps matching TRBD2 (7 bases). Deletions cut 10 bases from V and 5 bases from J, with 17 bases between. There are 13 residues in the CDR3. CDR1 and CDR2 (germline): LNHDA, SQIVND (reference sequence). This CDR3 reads CATTGGRGETQYF. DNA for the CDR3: TGTGCCACCACGGGGGGCCGGGGTGAGACCCAGTACTTC.

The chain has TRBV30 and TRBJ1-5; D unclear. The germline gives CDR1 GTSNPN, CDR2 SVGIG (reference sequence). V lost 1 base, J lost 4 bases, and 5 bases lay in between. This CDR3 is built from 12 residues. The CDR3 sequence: CAWSDGNQPQHF. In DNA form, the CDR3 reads TGTGCCTGGAGTGACGGGAATCAGCCCCAGCATTTT. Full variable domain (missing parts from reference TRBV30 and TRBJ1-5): SQTIHQWPATLVQPVGSPLSLECTVEGTSNPNLYWYRQAAGRGLQLLFYSVGIGQISSEVPQNLSASRPQDRQFILSSKKLLLSDSGFYLCAWSDGNQPQHFGDGTRLSIL.

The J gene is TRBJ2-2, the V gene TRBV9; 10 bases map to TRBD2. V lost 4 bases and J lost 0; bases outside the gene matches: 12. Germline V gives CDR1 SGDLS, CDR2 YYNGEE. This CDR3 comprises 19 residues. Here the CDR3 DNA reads TGTGCCAGCAGCCTCCCCAGCGGGGGGGCCGGAGCGAACACCGGGGAGCTGTTTTTT. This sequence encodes CASSLPSGGAGANTGELFF.

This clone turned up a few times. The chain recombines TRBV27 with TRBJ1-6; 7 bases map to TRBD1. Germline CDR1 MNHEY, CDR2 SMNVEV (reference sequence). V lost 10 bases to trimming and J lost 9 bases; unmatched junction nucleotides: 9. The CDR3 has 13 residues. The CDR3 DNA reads TGTGCCAACGGACAGGTTATGCCTTCACCCCTCCACTTT. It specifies CANGQVMPSPLHF.

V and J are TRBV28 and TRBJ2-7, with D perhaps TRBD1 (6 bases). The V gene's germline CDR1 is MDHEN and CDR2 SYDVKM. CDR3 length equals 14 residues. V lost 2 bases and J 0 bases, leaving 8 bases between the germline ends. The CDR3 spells CASSLGDTSYEQYF. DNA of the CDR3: TGTGCCAGCAGTTTAGGGGACACCTCCTACGAGCAGTACTTC.

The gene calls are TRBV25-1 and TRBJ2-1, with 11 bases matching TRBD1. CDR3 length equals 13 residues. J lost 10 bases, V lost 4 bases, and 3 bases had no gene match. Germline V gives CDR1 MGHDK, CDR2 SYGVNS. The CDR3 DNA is TGTGCCAGCAGTGCGGGACAGGGGGGCGAGCAGTTCTTC. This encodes CASSAGQGGEQFF.

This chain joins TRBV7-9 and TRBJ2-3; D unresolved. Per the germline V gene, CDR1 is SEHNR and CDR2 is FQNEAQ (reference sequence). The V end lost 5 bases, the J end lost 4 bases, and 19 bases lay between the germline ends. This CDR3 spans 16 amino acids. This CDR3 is CASSPAPNNRADTQYF. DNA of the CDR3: TGTGCCAGCAGCCCAGCCCCCAATAACCGCGCAGATACGCAGTATTTT.

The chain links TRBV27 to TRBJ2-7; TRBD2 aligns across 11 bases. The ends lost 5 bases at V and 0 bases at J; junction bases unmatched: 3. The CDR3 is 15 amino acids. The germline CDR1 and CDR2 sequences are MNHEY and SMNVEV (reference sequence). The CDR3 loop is CASSHGTSGSYEQYF. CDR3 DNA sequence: TGTGCCAGCAGTCACGGGACTAGCGGCTCCTACGAGCAGTACTTC.

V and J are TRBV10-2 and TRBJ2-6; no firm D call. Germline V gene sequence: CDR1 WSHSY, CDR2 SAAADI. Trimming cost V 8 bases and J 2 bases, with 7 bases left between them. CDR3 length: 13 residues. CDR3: CASSSTGANVLTF. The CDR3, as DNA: TGCGCCAGCTCCTCTACTGGGGCCAACGTCCTGACTTTC.

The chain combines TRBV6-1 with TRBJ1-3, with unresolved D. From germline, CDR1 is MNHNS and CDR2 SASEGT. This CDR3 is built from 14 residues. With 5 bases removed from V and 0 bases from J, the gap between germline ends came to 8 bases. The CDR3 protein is CASSFVNSGNTIYF. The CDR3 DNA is TGTGCCAGCAGTTTCGTAAACTCTGGAAACACCATATATTTT.

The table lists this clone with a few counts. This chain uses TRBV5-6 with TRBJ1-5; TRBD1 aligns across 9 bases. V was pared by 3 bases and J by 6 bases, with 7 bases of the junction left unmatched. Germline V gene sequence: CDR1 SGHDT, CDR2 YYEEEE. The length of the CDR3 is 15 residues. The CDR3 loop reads CASSSRDRAFQPQHF. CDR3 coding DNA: TGTGCCAGCAGCTCAAGGGACAGGGCGTTTCAGCCCCAGCATTTT.

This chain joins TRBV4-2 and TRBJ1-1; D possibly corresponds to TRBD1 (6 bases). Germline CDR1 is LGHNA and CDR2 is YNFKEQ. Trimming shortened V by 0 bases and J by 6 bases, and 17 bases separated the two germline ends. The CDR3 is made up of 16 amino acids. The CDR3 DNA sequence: TGTGCCAGCAGCCAAGATGGGGGGGGCTTAAGCGCTGAAGCTTTCTTT. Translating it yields CASSQDGGGLSAEAFF.

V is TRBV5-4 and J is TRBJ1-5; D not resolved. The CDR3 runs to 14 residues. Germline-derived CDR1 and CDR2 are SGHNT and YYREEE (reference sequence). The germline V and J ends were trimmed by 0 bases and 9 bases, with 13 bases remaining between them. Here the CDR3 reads CASSLDMAAGPQHF. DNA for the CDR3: TGTGCCAGCAGCTTGGACATGGCCGCCGGGCCCCAGCATTTT.